The 18 T cell receptor beta chains below come from one sample, sequenced in a study of cytomegalovirus exposure and HLA in healthy donors. 13 Jbeta primers and 60 Vbeta primers were used for the PCR. Clones were sequenced by immunoSEQ multiplex PCR, and TCRdb holds only the in-frame ones, with some missing. The data contain fewer than 150,000 clones, roughly 80% of them singletons. Material for sequencing was PBMCs. The receptors come from a man in his sixties in good health and CMV-seropositive.

Note on this clone: Other nucleotide sequences from this sample produce the same CDR3. This chain connects TRBV4-1 to TRBJ1-4; the D gene is possibly TRBD1 (6 bases). From germline, CDR1 is MGHRA and CDR2 YSYEKL. The CDR3 has 17 residues. The V gene lost 3 bases and the J gene lost 2 bases, with 16 bases spanning the gap. The DNA of the CDR3 is TGCGCCAGCAGCCAGGGACAAGGGGTCTCGACTAATGAAAAACTGTTTTTT. Residues: CASSQGQGVSTNEKLFF.

The chain carries TRBV7-3 and TRBJ1-1; D unresolved. V was clipped by 5 bases and J by 3 bases, with 13 bases between them. The CDR3 consists of 14 residues. Germline V CDR1 and CDR2: SGHTA, FQGTGA. CDR3 in DNA: TGTGCCAGCAGCCCGAAGCCATCGGACACTGAAGCTTTCTTT. Protein product: CASSPKPSDTEAFF.

This chain joins TRBV7-8 and TRBJ1-2; unclear D gene. V lost 5 bases to trimming and J lost 2 bases, with 15 bases between them. The CDR3 loop spans 15 amino acids. The germline gives CDR1 SGHVS, CDR2 FQNEAQ. The CDR3 DNA follows: TGTGCCAGCAGCCCCCGGTCCGGGGTAAACTATGGCTACACCTTC. Translating gives CASSPRSGVNYGYTF. Using reference TRBV7-8 and TRBJ1-2 for the parts outside the CDR3, the full variable domain is GAGVSQSPRYKVAKRGQDVALRCDPISGHVSLFWYQQALGQGPEFLTYFQNEAQLDKSGLPSDRFFAERPEGSVSTLKIQRTQQEDSAVYLCASSPRSGVNYGYTFGSGTRLTVV.

The chain carries TRBV5-1 and TRBJ1-1; D not resolved. V lost 1 base, J lost 1 base, and 5 bases lay in between. CDR3 length equals 13 residues. Germline V gene sequence: CDR1 SGHRS, CDR2 YFSETQ. The CDR3 sequence: CASSLRENTEAFF. CDR3 in DNA: TGCGCCAGCAGCTTGCGAGAGAACACTGAAGCTTTCTTT. Drawing the rest from reference TRBV5-1 and TRBJ1-1, the complete variable domain is KAGVTQTPRYLIKTRGQQVTLSCSPISGHRSVSWYQQTPGQGLQFLFEYFSETQRNKGNFPGRFSGRQFSNSRSEMNVSTLELGDSALYLCASSLRENTEAFFGQGTRLTVV.

The chain joins TRBV5-4 to TRBJ1-5; D gene ambiguous. The V end lost 1 base, the J end lost 5 bases, and 10 bases lay between the germline ends. In germline, CDR1 is SGHNT, CDR2 YYREEE (reference sequence). The CDR3 extends over 14 amino acids. The chain's CDR3 is CASSLIPGDQPQHF. As DNA, the CDR3 is TGTGCCAGCAGCTTGATTCCCGGGGATCAGCCCCAGCATTTT.

The chain uses TRBV4-1 and TRBJ1-3; perhaps TRBD1 as D (5 bases). Per the germline V gene, CDR1 is MGHRA and CDR2 is YSYEKL. V was shortened by 0 bases and J by 0 bases, with 9 bases between the two germline ends. The CDR3 loop spans 16 amino acids. The chain's CDR3 is CASSQDWGDSGNTIYF. The CDR3 DNA follows: TGCGCCAGCAGCCAAGATTGGGGGGACTCTGGAAACACCATATATTTT.

The chain combines TRBV5-5 with TRBJ1-4; TRBD1 is a possible D gene (6 bases). Germline loops: CDR1 SGHKS, CDR2 YYEKEE (reference sequence). This CDR3 comprises 16 residues. Trimming removed 4 bases at V and 0 bases at J, with 13 bases between. The DNA for the CDR3 is TGTGCCAGCAGCCAACAGGGATATTCAACTAATGAAAAACTGTTTTTT. It encodes CASSQQGYSTNEKLFF.

This clone was counted between two and nine times. The chain carries TRBV6-6 and TRBJ1-3, with 10 bases lining up with TRBD1. The germline gives CDR1 MNHNY, CDR2 SVGAGI (reference sequence). J gave up 3 bases and V 5 bases, and 7 bases lay outside the gene matches. This CDR3 contains 16 residues. In DNA form, the CDR3 reads TGTGCCAGCAGTCCAGGACAGGGGGAGGGTGGAAACACCATATATTTT. This sequence encodes CASSPGQGEGGNTIYF.

The CDR3 region has the DNA TGTGCCAGCAGCCCGGGACAGGTCGACGAGCAGTACTTC. Amino acids: CASSPGQVDEQYF. J is TRBJ2-5 and V is TRBV11-1; 8 bases are shared with TRBD1. The assigned J gene may be wrong: the sequence end matches TRBJ2-7 better. Per germline, CDR1 SGHAT and CDR2 FQDESV (reference sequence). This CDR3 is 13 amino acids long.

This chain links TRBV14 with TRBJ1-2; D is possibly TRBD1 (6 bases). Trimming removed 1 base at V and 4 bases at J, with 13 bases between. This CDR3 spans 15 amino acids. CDR1 is SGHDN, CDR2 FVKESK, per germline. CDR3: CASSQGGGRAYGYTF. The CDR3, as DNA: TGTGCCAGCAGCCAAGGCGGGGGGCGGGCCTATGGCTACACCTTC.

The sample holds a few counts of this clone. V is TRBV28 and J is TRBJ1-2, with D tentatively TRBD1 (5 bases). Germline loops: CDR1 MDHEN, CDR2 SYDVKM. The V and J ends lost 4 bases and 3 bases respectively, with 6 bases between them. This CDR3 is built from 12 residues. The DNA for the CDR3 is TGTGCCAGCAGTTCCAGGGACTATGGCTACACCTTC. Its translation is CASSSRDYGYTF.

The chain uses TRBV5-1 and TRBJ2-7; D is possibly TRBD2 (6 bases). The CDR3 covers 15 residues. Trimming removed 4 bases from V and 4 bases from J, with 18 bases in between. Germline values: CDR1 SGHRS, CDR2 YFSETQ. The CDR3 DNA reads TGCGCCAGCAGCGGAGGGGACCGTTCCACGTACGAGCAGTACTTC. Translation: CASSGGDRSTYEQYF.

The J gene is TRBJ1-1, the V gene TRBV10-1, with D perhaps TRBD1 (5 bases). V gave up 4 bases and J gave up 1 base, with 10 bases separating them. The CDR3 sequence is 14 residues long. Germline CDR1 is WNHNN and CDR2 is SYGVQD (reference sequence). The CDR3 DNA follows: TGCGCCAGCAGTGGTCCTACAGGGAACACTGAAGCTTTCTTT. Translating gives CASSGPTGNTEAFF.

The rearrangement links TRBV25-1 to TRBJ2-3; D gene ambiguous. Looked up from germline, CDR1 is MGHDK and CDR2 is SYGVNS. The V and J ends lost 7 bases and 1 base respectively, with 12 bases between them. The CDR3 has 14 residues. The CDR3 DNA sequence: TGTGCCAGCACCCCGGGTTGGGGCACAGATACGCAGTATTTT. This gives the protein CASTPGWGTDTQYF.

The rearrangement uses TRBV5-4 and TRBJ2-7, with no clear D. V lost 0 bases and J lost 5, with 12 bases in between. There are 14 residues in the CDR3. Germline CDR1 is SGHNT and CDR2 is YYREEE (reference sequence). CDR3 nucleotide sequence: TGTGCCAGCAGCTTGGATGCAGGAACCCACGAGCAGTACTTC. This codes for CASSLDAGTHEQYF.

This chain's CDR3 is CASRPPGTGQPQHF. In nucleotides, the CDR3 is TGTGCCAGCAGACCCCCCGGTACAGGGCAGCCCCAGCATTTT. The chain couples TRBV6-6 to TRBJ1-5; possibly TRBD1 for D (6 bases). Trimming stripped 6 bases from V and 7 bases from J, with 16 bases between. CDR3 length: 14 amino acids. CDR1 is MNHNY and CDR2 is SVGAGI in the germline V gene (reference sequence).

This sequence joins TRBV27 and TRBJ1-6; no clear D. Trimming left V 2 bases short and J 13 bases short, with 15 bases between. The germline V gene encodes CDR1 MNHEY and CDR2 SMNVEV (reference sequence). CDR3 length equals 14 residues. The CDR3 region has the DNA TGTGCCAGCAGTTTAACTGATTCGACCGGGCCCCTCCACTTT. Amino acid sequence: CASSLTDSTGPLHF.

This clone was counted a single time. The chain recombines TRBV11-2 with TRBJ1-2; 9 positions match TRBD1. J lost 2 bases, V lost 2 bases, and 9 bases had no gene match. Germline V gene lookup returns CDR1 SGHAT and CDR2 FQNNGV. The CDR3 has 17 amino acids. As DNA, the CDR3 is TGTGCCAGCAGCTTAATACAGGGGGCAGGAGGCAACTATGGCTACACCTTC. This encodes CASSLIQGAGGNYGYTF.